The 13 T cell receptor beta chains below come from one sample, sequenced in a study of blood T cell repertoires in COVID-19. Assay: immunoSEQ multiplex PCR; the TCRdb copy retains only in-frame clones and omits some. The table has roughly 500,000 clones, about 88% seen once. Source material: PBMCs or T cells enriched from blood (not recorded which). Receptor source: a woman aged 55 to 70 who had recovered from COVID-19.

This rearrangement joins TRBV19 to TRBJ1-5; D not certain. CDR3 length: 16 residues. Trimming cost V 3 bases and J 0 bases, with 12 bases left between them. Germline lookup yields CDR1 LNHDA and CDR2 SQIVND (reference sequence). The CDR3 reads CASSIYGVGSNQPQHF. CDR3 nucleotides: TGTGCCAGTAGTATTTACGGGGTAGGTAGCAATCAGCCCCAGCATTTT.

V usage is TRBV10-2 and J usage is TRBJ1-1; 9 nucleotides align to TRBD1. The CDR3 extends over 14 amino acids. V lost 11 bases and J lost 5; bases outside the gene matches: 12. Germline values: CDR1 WSHSY, CDR2 SAAADI. The CDR3 sequence: CAGYYRGRRTEAFF. The CDR3 DNA reads TGCGCCGGCTATTACAGGGGGCGCAGGACTGAAGCTTTCTTT.

The chain carries TRBV24-1 and TRBJ1-4; 8 bases are shared with TRBD1. V was pared by 9 bases and J by 7 bases, with 12 bases of the junction left unmatched. The CDR3 spans 15 residues. Germline V gives CDR1 KGHDR, CDR2 SFDVKD. CDR3 nucleotides: TGTGCCACCTCTCAACCCGGGACAGGACGTGAAAAACTGTTTTTT. Translation: CATSQPGTGREKLFF.

The gene calls are TRBV24-1 and TRBJ1-1; no definite D call. Trimming stripped 11 bases from V and 5 bases from J, with 23 bases between. The germline V gene encodes CDR1 KGHDR and CDR2 SFDVKD. The CDR3 extends over 15 amino acids. The CDR3, as DNA: TGTGCCATCTACGGTTGGCCGGGAGGTGGGACTGAAGCTTTCTTT. Translating gives CAIYGWPGGGTEAFF.

V usage is TRBV30 and J usage is TRBJ1-5, with TRBD1 matching 8 bases. The CDR3 has 21 amino acids. The V and J ends lost 2 bases and 0 bases, in that order; junction bases with no gene match: 21. Germline V gene data show CDR1 as GTSNPN and CDR2 as SVGIG (reference sequence). In DNA form, the CDR3 reads TGTGCCTGGAGTAAGAAGCCCAAGGCCCAGGGGGCAACGAATAGCAATCAGCCCCAGCATTTT. Translation gives CAWSKKPKAQGATNSNQPQHF.

A note on this clone: This specimen includes other DNA sequences encoding the same CDR3. V is TRBV18 and J is TRBJ2-3; the D gene is possibly TRBD1 (7 bases). Looked up from germline, CDR1 is KGHSH and CDR2 is LQKENI. V lost 2 bases and J lost 3, with 12 bases in between. This CDR3 has 15 residues. The CDR3 region has the DNA TGTGCCAGCTCACCAGGGCAGGGGGGAACAGATACGCAGTATTTT. It is translated as CASSPGQGGTDTQYF.

This clone was seen once. It is likely a read error, because the conserved phenylalanine at the end of the CDR3 is missing. The DNA is left out, because the CDR3 cannot be placed on it with certainty; the CDR3 is given as TCRdb lists it. This chain uses TRBV10-3 with TRBJ2-3; TRBD1 is the table's D call and was not checked against the DNA. Germline CDR1 ENHRY, CDR2 SYGVKD. The CDR3 region is 8 residues in length, termini included. The CDR3 reads CAISAGRG.

The V and J genes are TRBV5-5 and TRBJ1-2, with D possibly matching TRBD1 (6 bases). Trimming removed 0 bases at V and 13 bases at J, with 16 bases between. The V gene's germline CDR1 is SGHKS and CDR2 YYEKEE (reference sequence). The CDR3 length is 13 residues. The CDR3 protein is CASSLAVGTPFTF. The CDR3 DNA reads TGTGCCAGCAGCTTGGCGGTCGGGACACCCTTCACCTTC.

The chain links TRBV19 to TRBJ2-4, with D uncertain. The germline V and J ends were trimmed by 6 bases and 0 bases, with 15 bases remaining between them. Germline V gene data show CDR1 as LNHDA and CDR2 as SQIVND (reference sequence). The CDR3 extends over 16 amino acids. This CDR3 reads CASSSGSLLAKNIQYF. In nucleotides, the CDR3 is TGTGCCAGTAGCTCCGGGTCGTTACTAGCCAAAAACATTCAGTACTTC.

CDR3 in DNA: TGTGCCAGCAGGGAGACTAGCGGGGGGGTATTAGATACGCAGTATTTT. Residues: CASRETSGGVLDTQYF. The V and J genes are TRBV2 and TRBJ2-3, with 14 bases lining up with TRBD2. This CDR3 contains 16 residues. CDR1 SNHLY and CDR2 FYNNEI come from the germline V gene. V trimming: 6 bases; J trimming: 5 bases; junction bases outside the gene matches: 7.

This chain joins TRBV7-9 and TRBJ2-3; TRBD2 matches at 9 bases. The germline gives CDR1 SEHNR, CDR2 FQNEAQ (reference sequence). The CDR3 is made up of 15 amino acids. V lost 5 bases, J lost 2 bases, and 5 bases stayed unmatched. The CDR3 region has the DNA TGTGCCAGCAGCCCGAGCGGGGGGTCCACAGATACGCAGTATTTT. This gives the protein CASSPSGGSTDTQYF.

The V gene is TRBV5-1, the J gene TRBJ2-1, with D possibly TRBD1 on 5 matching bases. CDR1 and CDR2 (germline): SGHRS, YFSETQ. CDR3 length: 18 residues. Trimming took off 4 bases at V and 7 bases at J, with 27 bases between the two ends. The CDR3 DNA is TGCGCCAGCAGCACGCCCCCAGGGTACACACGAATAACAAATGAGCAGTTCTTC. It encodes CASSTPPGYTRITNEQFF.

The chain has TRBV2 and TRBJ1-4, with D possibly matching TRBD1 (6 bases). The CDR3 is 16 amino acids. V was pared by 3 bases and J by 4 bases, with 15 bases between. In germline, CDR1 is SNHLY, CDR2 FYNNEI. CDR3 DNA: TGTGCCAGCAGTGACCCAGGGGCTGTTAGTAATGAAAAACTGTTTTTT. The encoded protein is CASSDPGAVSNEKLFF.